The 2 T cell receptor beta chains below come from one sample, sequenced in a study of blood T cell repertoires in COVID-19. Measured with immunoSEQ multiplex PCR; TCRdb has only the in-frame clones, and not every one. The data show hundreds of thousands of clones, 75% to 90% seen once. Material: peripheral blood. These receptors all stem from a woman in her twenties or thirties with active or convalescent COVID-19.

This clone was detected only once. The gene calls are TRBV10-3 and TRBJ2-2; D uncertain. Germline CDR1 is ENHRY and CDR2 is SYGVKD. The length of the CDR3 is 13 residues. The V end was cut by 2 bases, the J end by 7 bases, with 8 bases between. CDR3 protein: CAISEPNDGELFF. The DNA for the CDR3 is TGTGCCATCAGTGAGCCTAATGACGGGGAGCTGTTTTTT.

This CDR3 is CASSPGTAATNEKLFF. The CDR3 region has the DNA TGCGCCAGCAGCCCCGGGACAGCCGCAACTAATGAAAAACTGTTTTTT. This chain uses TRBV5-1 with TRBJ1-4; 7 nucleotides line up with TRBD1. Germline V gene lookup returns CDR1 SGHRS and CDR2 YFSETQ. The V segment lost 4 bases and the J segment 0 bases; nucleotides outside the gene matches: 6. The CDR3 sequence is 16 residues long.